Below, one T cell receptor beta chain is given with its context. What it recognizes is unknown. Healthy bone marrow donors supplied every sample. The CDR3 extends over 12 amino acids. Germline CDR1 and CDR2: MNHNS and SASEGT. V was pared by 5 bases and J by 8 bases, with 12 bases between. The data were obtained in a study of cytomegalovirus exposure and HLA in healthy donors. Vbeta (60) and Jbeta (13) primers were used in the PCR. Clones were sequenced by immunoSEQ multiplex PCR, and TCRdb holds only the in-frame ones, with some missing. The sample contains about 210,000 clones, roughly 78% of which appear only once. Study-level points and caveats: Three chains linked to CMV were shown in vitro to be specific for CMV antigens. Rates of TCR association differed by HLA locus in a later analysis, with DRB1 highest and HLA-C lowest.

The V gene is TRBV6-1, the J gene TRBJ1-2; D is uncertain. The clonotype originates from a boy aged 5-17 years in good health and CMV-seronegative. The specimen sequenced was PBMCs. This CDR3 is CASSQTQYGYTF. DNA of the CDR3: TGTGCCAGCAGTCAAACCCAGTACGGCTACACCTTC.